Described below is a single TCR beta chain sequence and its context. This clone was picked up one time. No antigen is known for it. No per-base quality is available; no much larger clone lies one base away. The junction shows trimming of 3 bases on V and 2 bases on J, and the gene matches do not reach 4 bases of it. CDR1 and CDR2, per the germline V gene, are SGHRS and YFSETQ. CDR3 length: 16 amino acids, cysteine to phenylalanine. Only the CDR3 DNA stays, 48 bases, in frame from base 1. The sample originates from a study of cytomegalovirus exposure and HLA in healthy donors (dated by TCRdb to 2016 to 2017). Describing the broader study: An earlier analysis of roughly 500 of the donors reported 250 to 300 Gb of sequence data and 117 million unique TCR beta sequences from around 200 million T cells. The study used immunosequencing to profile the T cell repertoires of around 600 subjects and linked those repertoires to cytomegalovirus serostatus. Because of strong linkage in the cohort, roughly 5 DR-DQ haplotypes were treated as single units for association and clustering. Among roughly 400 genotyped donors of the cohort, an average of approximately 220,000 unique TCR beta nucleotide sequences was sequenced per donor, of which 15% to 20% were non-productive. All discovery cohort repertoires had been generated using a single sequencing platform. Typing coverage varied by locus: roughly 620-640 donors for A, B, C, DRB1 and DQB1; approximately 500 for DQA1; approximately 610 for DPA1; fewer than 480 for DPB1. A later analysis re-analyzed previously published TCR beta repertoires from roughly 600 donors and added high-resolution HLA genotyping to study TCR occurrence patterns. Donor age, sex, ethnicity and CMV serostatus were compiled alongside the repertoire data. The study combined high-throughput TCR immunosequencing, statistical association of individual TCRs with disease status, and machine learning to predict cytomegalovirus infection status. A later genetic analysis used genome-wide SNP genotypes for about 60% of the roughly 670 donors, treating that subset as a discovery cohort. In addition to the first cohort of roughly 670 subjects, a separate validation cohort of over 90 different subjects was used. An earlier analysis of more than 450 of the donors used high-throughput TCR beta sequencing to judge whether each TCR beta V gene segment behaved as functional or pseudogenic. Roughly 320 gigabases of sequencing data and 70 million to 95 million unique TCR sequences made up an early release that covered fewer than 650 HLA-typed donors. The aim of the study was to test whether cataloging public T cell receptors could identify signatures of past pathogen exposure. Rather than using new phenotypic data, the later analysis identified candidate immune exposures from TCR beta sequences and from how often those sequences occurred across donors. HLA typing included class I and class II loci at four-digit resolution. The genetic ancestry cluster associated with self-reported Caucasian donors included 81% of the roughly 400 genotyped donors. Overall study outcomes, separate from this receptor: A later analysis associated 16,951 TCR beta sequences with specific HLA alleles at a false discovery rate of 0.05. According to a later genetic analysis, donors in an Asian-associated ancestry cluster had fewer N-insertions in productive TCRs than the approximately 650-donor mean. Assigning TCR associations to individual alleles was difficult when HLA alleles, especially DR and DQ, strongly co-occurred. A cluster of highly shared sequence variants was judged likely to represent a technical artifact of the sequencing pipeline. In a later analysis, several top co-occurrence clusters were reported to appear linked to parvovirus B19, influenza, CMV and Epstein-Barr virus. A further reported finding was that TCR beta sequences accurately predicted the HLA-A and HLA-B alleles for most subjects in the first cohort. The only immune exposure information available for the cohort was CMV serostatus. In an earlier analysis of 500 to 650 of the donors, most TCR beta V segments appeared in productive rearrangements about 87% or about 30% of the time, broadly matching IMGT annotations. Roughly uniform sequencing depth across donors was assumed in presence/absence analyses, although this assumption may not hold. An association between a missense DCLRE1C variant and V-gene and J-gene trimming of TCR beta chains was found in a later genetic analysis and replicated in an independent cohort. The study gave a list of some 150 TCR beta chains associated with cytomegalovirus. In this cohort, only TCR beta chains were sequenced, and detectable features were limited by the absence of alpha or paired-chain data. The authors suggested that the approach could potentially be generalized to other disease states and immunological phenotypes. A few of the identified cytomegalovirus-associated TCR beta chains were confirmed in vitro to be specific for cytomegalovirus antigens. Most CMV-associated TCR beta chains appeared to be HLA-restricted in a later analysis, and the HLA associations seemed to be driven largely by CMV exposure. In a later analysis, the rate of TCR association differed among HLA loci, with DRB1 alleles having the most associated TCRs and HLA-C alleles having the fewest. Across donors, most TCR sequences were observed very rarely, whereas some public TCRs were present in many individuals. Because counts were too low, seventeen rarely observed V segments, including chromosome 9 orphons, were left out of the earlier analysis of about 620 of the donors. A later analysis found that HLA-associated TCR beta chains were more clonally expanded and had lower generation probabilities than equally common non-associated chains. Because HLA typing was unavailable for some donors at each locus, only the typed subset was used in association tests. Because the 87-base-pair reads could not distinguish some IMGT-functional V segments, including TRBV6-2 and TRBV6-3, those segments were excluded. Cytomegalovirus status was reported to be diagnosed by the classifier with high specificity and sensitivity in both the original and validation cohorts. Linkage disequilibrium might explain the correlated functional status among segregating V segments, but an unknown experimental factor could not be excluded.

Preparation of the library involved the immunoSEQ multiplex PCR assay. The multiplex PCR relied on a mix of 60 forward primers for TCR Vbeta segments and 13 reverse primers for TCR Jbeta segments. The CDR3 region of rearranged TCR beta genes was amplified from genomic DNA by a multiplex PCR assay. The Illumina HiSeq System was used to sequence the amplified TCR beta libraries as 87-base-pair reads. The original pipeline was this. A later analysis tallied tens of millions of unique TCR beta chains across the 666 repertoires, and approximately 12 million of those chains were shared by two or more donors. To remove PCR and sequencing errors, raw reads were error-corrected and collapsed into unique sequences using a nearest-neighbor algorithm that merged closely related sequences. CDR3 sequences were aligned to IMGT reference sequences to assign V, D and J gene segments. Each retained sequence needed at least a six-nucleotide match to both a V gene segment and a J gene segment. Rearrangements were called productive when the CDR3 lacked stop codons and stayed in frame with V and J; all others were non-productive. CDR3 was defined by IMGT convention, running from the second conserved V-encoded cysteine to the conserved J-encoded phenylalanine. The earlier analysis of about 590 of the donors excluded sequences that lacked an unambiguous match to a single V gene segment. An earlier analysis of a few hundred of the donors called V segments functional above 56.7% productive rearrangements and segregating when the between-donor standard deviation exceeded 5%. To diagnose cytomegalovirus status from the catalog of TCR beta chain sequences, a statistical classification framework was built. A later analysis assigned V and J genes by comparing TCR nucleotide sequences with IMGT/GENE-DB human TR gene sequences. A later analysis assigned CDR3 sequences and most-parsimonious VDJ recombination scenarios with the TCRdist pipeline. In a later analysis, every TCR beta chain was defined by the combination of its CDR3 amino acid sequence and its V-gene family, and reads without a unique V-gene family were dropped. A later analysis removed 592 highly shared, low-generation-probability nucleotide sequences to deal with suspected cross-contamination and a sequencing artifact. In a later analysis, a clonal expansion index was calculated for each public chain from normalized within-repertoire ranks of inferred template counts. A later analysis computed generation probabilities with a VDJ recombination model fitted to out-of-frame rearrangements, and checked the results against IGoR. Hypergeometric tests were used in a later analysis to score TCR-TCR, TCR-HLA and TCR-CMV co-occurrence, with a repertoire-size bias correction applied to the TCR pairs. To estimate false discovery rates, a later analysis permuted the HLA or CMV assignments 20 times. In a later analysis, co-occurring TCRs were grouped with DBSCAN, and TCRdist sequence similarity was added when clustering was performed within HLA-allele-positive subsets. Repertoires with fewer than 30,000 or more than 120,000 public chains, plus five repertoires with anomalous nucleotide sharing, were excluded from co-occurrence clustering. Held by TCRdb, this immuneACCESS table contains in-frame sequences only and omits some clones. Under half of the omission traces to an unresolved V gene where checked; the cause of the rest is unknown. Clone size and the V and J calls come from that table; the DNA yielded D and trimming. Present in this sample are about 160,000 clones, 60% to 80% of which were seen just once. The ten top clones hold roughly 2% of the sample.

The cohort was made up of roughly 670 healthy bone marrow donors. At the time of sampling, every cohort member was nominally healthy, though immune exposures that went unrecorded were likely present. The donor was CMV seropositive and belonged to the group of about 290 seropositive cohort members. Each donor provided a peripheral blood sample, and peripheral blood mononuclear cells were used for TCR beta sequencing. The Qiagen DNeasy Blood Extraction Kit was used to extract genomic DNA from the blood cell samples. Recombination connected TRBV5-1 to TRBJ2-3; TRBD2 fits 12 bases in the junction. The sample taken for sequencing was PBMCs. The sequence was collected from a man aged 50-60 years in good health and CMV-seropositive. This receptor carries the CDR3 CASSSGLAGFTDTQYF. The nucleotide sequence reads TGCGCCAGCAGCTCAGGACTAGCGGGGTTCACAGATACGCAGTATTTT.